The T cell receptor (beta chain) under discussion was sequenced for a study of T cells in Graves' hyperthyroidism and ophthalmopathy. Study as a whole: At initial diagnosis, before any treatment had begun, peripheral blood was obtained.

RNA transcripts provided the source from which TCR beta CDR3 regions were amplified. The TCR CDR3 was amplified in a first-round RT-PCR using the HTBI primer set. Each CDR3 protein gets one entry after TCRdb re-called the multiplex PCR reads with MiXCR. Altogether fewer than 650,000 distinct CDR3 sequences are present, over 11% being singletons, with the ten largest covering 4.5% to 6%. Points from the study as a whole: Blood also carried most thyroid clonotypes expanded above 0.001.

This CDR3 contains 12 residues. The V and J ends lost 3 bases and 7 bases respectively, with 12 bases between them. Germline assignment: CDR1 SQVTM and CDR2 ANQGSEA. First hyperthyroidism diagnosis is when the blood sample was obtained, before any ophthalmopathy symptoms. The table lists this clonotype with many counts. Its antigen is not identified. The specimen sequenced was blood. The sequence was collected from a woman in her 30s with Graves' hyperthyroidism that later progressed to Graves' ophthalmopathy. The chain combines TRBV29-1 with TRBJ1-2, with D unclear. Written as DNA, the CDR3 is TGCAGCGTTGAGGGCGTGGCAGTTGGCTACACCTTC. It translates to CSVEGVAVGYTF.